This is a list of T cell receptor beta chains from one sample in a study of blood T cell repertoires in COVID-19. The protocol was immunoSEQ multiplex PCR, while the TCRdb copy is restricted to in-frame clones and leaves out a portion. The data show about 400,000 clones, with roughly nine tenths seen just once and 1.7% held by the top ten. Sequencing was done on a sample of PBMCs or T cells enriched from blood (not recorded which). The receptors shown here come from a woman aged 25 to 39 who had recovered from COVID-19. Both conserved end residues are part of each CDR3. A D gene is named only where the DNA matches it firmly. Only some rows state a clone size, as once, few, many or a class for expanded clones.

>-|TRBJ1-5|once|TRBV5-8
CASSLPPTVSINQPQHF
TGTGCCAGCAGCTTGCCTCCGACAGTCTCAATCAATCAGCCCCAGCATTTT
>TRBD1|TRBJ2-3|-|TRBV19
CASSIPGQRSDTQYF
TGTGCCAGTAGTATCCCGGGACAGCGCTCCGATACGCAGTATTTT
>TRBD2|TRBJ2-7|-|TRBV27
CASSLTGGRPTYEQYF
TGTGCCAGCAGTTTAACGGGCGGGAGGCCTACCTACGAGCAGTACTTC
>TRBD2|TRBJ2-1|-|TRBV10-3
CAISAVAGVLNEQFF
TGTGCCATCAGTGCCGTAGCGGGAGTGCTCAATGAGCAGTTCTTC
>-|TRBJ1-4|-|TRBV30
CAWSVRRAAGGKLFF
TGTGCCTGGAGTGTACGGAGGGCAGCCGGAGGGAAACTGTTTTTT
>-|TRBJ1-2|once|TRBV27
CASSLRGIYGYTF
TGTGCCAGCAGTTTAAGGGGGATCTATGGCTACACCTTC
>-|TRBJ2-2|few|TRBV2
CASGWSRQKTGELFF
TGTGCCAGTGGTTGGAGCCGCCAAAAGACCGGGGAGCTGTTTTTT
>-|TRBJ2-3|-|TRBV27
CASSLSGHPTDTQYF
TGTGCCAGCAGTTTATCGGGCCACCCAACAGATACGCAGTATTTT
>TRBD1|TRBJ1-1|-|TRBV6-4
CATRQGTEAFF
TGTGCCACCAGACAGGGGACTGAAGCTTTCTTT
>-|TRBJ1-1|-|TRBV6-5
CASSYGPNTEAFF
TGTGCCAGCAGTTACGGGCCAAACACTGAAGCTTTCTTT
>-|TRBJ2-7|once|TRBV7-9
CASSTTERNPYEQYF
TGTGCCAGCAGCACGACGGAGCGGAACCCCTACGAGCAGTACTTC
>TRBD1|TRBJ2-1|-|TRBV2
CASSSGTGVGVSDDEQFF
TGTGCCAGCAGTTCCGGGACAGGGGTGGGGGTGAGTGACGATGAGCAGTTCTTC
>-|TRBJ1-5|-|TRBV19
CASSILSDSIAYSNQPQHF
TGTGCCAGTAGTATCCTCTCGGACAGTATAGCGTATAGCAATCAGCCCCAGCATTTT
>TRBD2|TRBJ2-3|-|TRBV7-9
CASSLSSGRSTDTQYF
TGTGCCAGCAGCTTAAGTAGCGGGCGTTCCACAGATACGCAGTATTTT
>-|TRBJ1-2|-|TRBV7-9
CASSLGGRSDYGYTF
TGTGCCAGCAGCTTAGGGGGGCGCTCGGACTATGGCTACACCTTC
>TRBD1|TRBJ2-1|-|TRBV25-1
CASKKGQNNNEQFF
TGTGCCAGCAAGAAGGGACAGAACAACAATGAGCAGTTCTTC
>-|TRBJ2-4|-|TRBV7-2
CASSSELAVDIQYF
TGTGCCAGCAGCTCCGAGCTCGCGGTAGACATTCAGTACTTC
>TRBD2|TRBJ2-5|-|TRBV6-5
CASTIAGGPETQYF
TGTGCCAGCACTATAGCGGGGGGGCCTGAGACCCAGTACTTC